The present T cell receptor (beta chain) was sequenced within a study of cytomegalovirus exposure and HLA in healthy donors. Regarding the study as a whole: TCR beta chains numbering some 160 were designated cytomegalovirus-associated.

The CDR3 extends over 18 amino acids. Germline CDR1 is MNHEY and CDR2 is SMNVEV (reference sequence). V was cut by 3 bases and J by 0 bases, with 18 bases left in between. As to this clone: The target antigen is unknown.

Sequencing was performed with immunoSEQ multiplex PCR; in TCRdb, only in-frame clones are kept and a portion is missing. The sample records about 130,000 clones, nearly 90% being singletons. The TCR sequence derives from a woman aged 18-29 years in good health and CMV-seropositive. V and J are TRBV27 and TRBJ2-1, with unresolved D. The sample was PBMCs. The CDR3 DNA is TGTGCCAGCAGTTTCCGCGGCACCAACCTGCGCTCCTACAATGAGCAGTTCTTC. Protein: CASSFRGTNLRSYNEQFF.